The 3 T cell receptor beta chains reported below all come from one sample, sequenced in a study of T cells after yellow fever vaccination. One entry per CDR3 protein, called by TCRdb with MiXCR from the 5' RACE reads. The sample includes about 340,000 distinct CDR3 sequences, 3.5% to 4.5% of them seen just once. Sequenced here: PBMCs, sampled 5 days after the yellow fever booster vaccination. The source of these receptors is a man between 18 and 29 years old who received the YFV17D yellow fever vaccine.

The chain combines TRBV20-1 with TRBJ2-3; D gene ambiguous. The CDR3 sequence is 13 residues long. V was clipped by 6 bases and J by 4 bases, with 14 bases between them. Per the germline V gene, CDR1 is DFQATT and CDR2 is SNEGSKA (reference sequence). The CDR3 nucleotides read TGCAGTGCCCTGGGTGGGCCCCCAGATACGCAGTATTTT. Its translation is CSALGGPPDTQYF.

This chain joins TRBV6-5 and TRBJ1-2; D is possibly TRBD1 (5 bases). The germline V and J ends were trimmed by 0 bases and 4 bases, with 12 bases remaining between them. The CDR3 runs to 15 residues. Looked up from germline, CDR1 is MNHEY and CDR2 is SVGAGI. CDR3 coding DNA: TGTGCCAGCAGTTACTCGTTGACAGCACGCTATGGCTACACCTTC. It yields the protein CASSYSLTARYGYTF.

The V and J genes are TRBV20-1 and TRBJ1-1; D gene ambiguous. With 7 bases removed from V and 1 base from J, the gap between germline ends came to 19 bases. Germline-derived CDR1 and CDR2 are DFQATT and SNEGSKA (reference sequence). The CDR3 spans 15 residues. CDR3: CSVPTRSLENTEAFF. The CDR3 bases are TGCAGTGTACCTACTAGGAGCCTAGAGAACACTGAAGCTTTCTTT.